The rows below give T cell receptor beta chains drawn from one sample of a study of T cell responses to AZD1222 COVID-19 vaccine. Profiling relied on immunoSEQ multiplex PCR, and the TCRdb table lists in-frame clones only, not all of them. The sample has about 90,000 clones; around 85% are singletons. The sequences come from peripheral blood, collected on day 0 of AZD1222 vaccination. These receptors were obtained from an adult in good health. CDR3s include the opening cysteine and the closing phenylalanine or tryptophan. A D gene is named only where the DNA matches it firmly. Rows give clone size only sometimes, using once, few, many, or a class for an expanded clone.

clone size,V gene,J gene,D gene,CDR3 protein,CDR3 DNA
.,TRBV24-1,TRBJ2-1,TRBD1,CATGPGQAYNEQFF,TGTGCCACCGGTCCGGGACAGGCCTACAATGAGCAGTTCTTC
.,TRBV29-1,TRBJ1-1,.,CSVAPRQEAFF,TGCAGCGTTGCGCCCAGACAGGAAGCTTTCTTT
.,TRBV5-1,TRBJ2-2,.,CASSPHGQIEAGELFF,TGCGCCAGCAGCCCCCATGGCCAGATTGAAGCCGGGGAGCTGTTTTTT
.,TRBV5-1,TRBJ2-2,.,CATSPQLTGTGELFF,TGCGCCACCTCCCCGCAGCTAACCGGCACCGGGGAGCTGTTTTTT
few,TRBV19,TRBJ1-4,.,CASSIDREKNGDEKLFF,TGTGCCAGTAGTATAGATCGAGAAAAGAACGGGGATGAAAAACTGTTTTTT
.,TRBV19,TRBJ2-1,.,CASSLDYSSYNEQFF,TGTGCCAGTAGTTTGGACTATTCCTCCTACAATGAGCAGTTCTTC
few,TRBV14,TRBJ2-3,TRBD2,CASSQDDAGAVADTQYF,TGTGCCAGCAGCCAAGATGACGCGGGAGCGGTGGCAGATACGCAGTATTTT
.,TRBV7-6,TRBJ2-3,TRBD2,CASSLGLAGGETQYF,TGTGCCAGCAGCTTAGGCCTAGCGGGTGGGGAAACGCAGTATTTT
once,TRBV7-9,TRBJ2-6,.,CASSSRAQNSGANVLTF,TGTGCCAGCAGCTCCCGGGCCCAGAACTCTGGGGCCAACGTCCTGACTTTC
.,TRBV24-1,TRBJ2-5,.,CATSAAEETQYF,TGTGCCACCAGTGCCGCCGAAGAGACCCAGTACTTC
once,TRBV19,TRBJ1-2,TRBD1,CASSRWDREGYTF,TGTGCCAGTAGTAGGTGGGACAGGGAAGGCTACACCTTC
.,TRBV18,TRBJ1-2,TRBD1,CASSPSGQGLNYGYTF,TGTGCCAGCTCACCCTCGGGACAGGGACTAAACTATGGCTACACCTTC
.,TRBV28,TRBJ2-7,TRBD2,CASSFGGAILAGGPDEQYF,TGTGCCAGCAGTTTTGGAGGGGCGATATTAGCGGGAGGGCCAGACGAGCAGTACTTC
.,TRBV19,TRBJ2-3,.,CASSISSFGTDTQYF,TGTGCCAGTAGTATAAGTAGCTTTGGCACAGATACGCAGTATTTT
.,TRBV5-1,TRBJ2-7,TRBD2,CASSFSGRVSEQYF,TGCGCCAGCAGCTTTAGCGGGAGGGTCTCCGAGCAGTACTTC
.,TRBV15,TRBJ1-5,TRBD1,CATSIDRGSQPQHF,TGTGCCACCAGCATCGACAGGGGATCTCAGCCCCAGCATTTT
.,TRBV5-1,TRBJ1-6,.,CASSGGFFDNSPLHF,TGCGCCAGCAGCGGAGGGTTTTTTGATAATTCACCCCTCCACTTT